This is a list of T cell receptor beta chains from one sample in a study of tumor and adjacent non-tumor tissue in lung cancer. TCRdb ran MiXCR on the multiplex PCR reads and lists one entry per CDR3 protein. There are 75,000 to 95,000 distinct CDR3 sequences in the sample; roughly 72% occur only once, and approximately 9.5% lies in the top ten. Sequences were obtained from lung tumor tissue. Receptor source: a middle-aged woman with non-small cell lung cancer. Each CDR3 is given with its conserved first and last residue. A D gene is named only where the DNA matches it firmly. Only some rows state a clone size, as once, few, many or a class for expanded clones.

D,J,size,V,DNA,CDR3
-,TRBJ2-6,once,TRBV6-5,TGTGCCTGCAAACGCGAAGGTGCCGGGGCCAACGTCCTGACTTTC,CACKREGAGANVLTF
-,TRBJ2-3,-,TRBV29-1,TGTAGTCCAAGCTTCGGGGCAGATACGGAGTATTTT,CSPSFGADTEYF
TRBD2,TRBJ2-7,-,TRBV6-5,TGTGCCGGCAGCCACGAACTAGCGGGGGTAGGTTACGAGCAGTACTTC,CAGSHELAGVGYEQYF
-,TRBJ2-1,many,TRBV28,TGTGCCAGCAGTTTCGGGGGGCCAAGGAAAAATGAGCAGTTCTTC,CASSFGGPRKNEQFF
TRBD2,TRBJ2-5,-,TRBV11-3,TGTGCCAGCAGCTTAGACCCTTTGAGCGGGGTGATTAGCCAGTACTTC,CASSLDPLSGVISQYF
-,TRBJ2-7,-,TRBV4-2,TGTGCCAGCAGCCAAGCCCACCTCGAGGATCAGTACTTC,CASSQAHLEDQYF
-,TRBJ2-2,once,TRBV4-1,TGCGTCAACAGCCATGGCTACCCCCGCTCCGGGGAGCTGTTTTTT,CVNSHGYPRSGELFF
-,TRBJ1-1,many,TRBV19,TGTGCCAGTTCTCCGTCCCTTGCGGATGTAGCTTTCTTT,CASSPSLADVAFF
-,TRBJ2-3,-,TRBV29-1,TGCAGCGTTGCAAAAATAAGGTTCACAGATACGCGGTATTTT,CSVAKIRFTDTRYF
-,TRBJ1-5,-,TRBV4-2,TGTGCCATCAGCCAAGATGGTCCGAATCAGCCCCAGCATTTT,CAISQDGPNQPQHF